Each of the 31 T cell receptor beta chains below was sequenced from the same sample in a study of CD8 T cells in Susac syndrome (dated by TCRdb to the late 2010s). Libraries were made using the immunoSEQ multiplex PCR assay. RNA was extracted with the RNeasy kit and roughly 0.45 to 1 ug was reverse transcribed using random hexamers. TCRdb applied fastp at Q25 and MiXCR to the public reads, then kept only in-frame beta chains. Records with the same CDR3 protein are collapsed into one entry carrying the most frequent genes and DNA. The sample table holds about 190,000 distinct CDR3 sequences, of which approximately 95% were seen once. Together, the top ten hold 0.15% to 0.2% of the sample. The sample taken for sequencing was CD8+ T cells from PBMCs. These receptors were obtained from a human donor with Susac syndrome.

CDR3 nucleotide sequence: TGTGCCAGCAGCCAAGTAGGGGGTGGCACTGAAGCTTTCTTT. Amino acids: CASSQVGGGTEAFF. The chain has TRBV3-1 and TRBJ1-1, with a tentative D call TRBD1 (6 bases). Trimming shortened V by 1 base and J by 4 bases, and 10 bases separated the two germline ends. CDR3 size: 14 residues. The germline gives CDR1 LGHDT, CDR2 YNNKEL (reference sequence). Full variable domain (remainder filled in from reference TRBV3-1 and TRBJ1-1): DTAVSQTPKYLVTQMGNDKSIKCEQNLGHDTMYWYKQDSKKFLKIMFSYNNKELIINETVPNRFSPKSPDKAHLNLHINSLELGDSAVYFCASSQVGGGTEAFFGQGTRLTVV.

V is TRBV13 and J is TRBJ2-2, with 7 nucleotides matching TRBD1. The junction had 6 bases not matched to a gene; V was cut back by 5 bases and J by 6 bases. CDR1 is PRHDT and CDR2 is FYEKMQ in the germline V gene (reference sequence). This CDR3 has 14 amino acids. DNA of the CDR3: TGTGCCAGCAGCCCTAACACAGGGGCCGGGGAGCTGTTTTTT. Translating gives CASSPNTGAGELFF.

The V call is TRBV13, the J call TRBJ2-7; D unclear. Trimming stripped 5 bases from V and 3 bases from J, with 8 bases between. CDR3 size: 12 residues. Per germline, CDR1 PRHDT and CDR2 FYEKMQ (reference sequence). The CDR3 loop reads CASSTRYYEQYF. The CDR3 coding sequence is TGTGCCAGCAGCACCCGTTACTACGAGCAGTACTTC.

The rearrangement uses TRBV5-1 and TRBJ1-2; tentatively, D is TRBD1 (5 bases). CDR1 is SGHRS and CDR2 is YFSETQ in the germline V gene. Between the trimmed V and J ends, which lost 5 bases and 2 bases, there was a span of 16 bases. The CDR3 covers 15 residues. The CDR3, as DNA: TGCGCCAGCAGTTCGGACGGGGCGCGAAACTATGGCTACACCTTC. Translated: CASSSDGARNYGYTF.

This clonotype was seen only once. The V and J genes are TRBV7-2 and TRBJ2-1, with D hard to call. This CDR3 has 13 amino acids. Trimming left V 1 base short and J 4 bases short, with 5 bases between. Germline V CDR1 and CDR2: SGHTA, FQGNSA. CDR3 sequence reads: CASSLDTYNEQFF. For the CDR3, the DNA is TGTGCCAGCAGCTTAGACACTTACAATGAGCAGTTCTTC.

The chain is built from TRBV7-6 and TRBJ2-6, with a weak D call TRBD2 (6 bases). Trimming took 1 base from V and 1 from J, leaving 14 bases between them. From germline, CDR1 is SGHVS and CDR2 FNYEAQ. This CDR3 has 18 residues. This CDR3 is CASSLVGPGLSGANVLTF. CDR3 DNA sequence: TGTGCCAGCAGCTTAGTAGGTCCGGGACTTTCTGGGGCCAACGTCCTGACTTTC.

The V gene is TRBV11-3, the J gene TRBJ2-3; D is unresolved. CDR3 size: 13 residues. Germline CDR1 and CDR2: SGHNT and YENEEA. V lost 4 bases, J lost 0 bases, and 5 bases lay in between. The CDR3 here is CASSSASTDTQYF. The DNA for the CDR3 is TGTGCCAGCAGCTCCGCTAGCACAGATACGCAGTATTTT.

This clonotype was counted only a few times. The chain recombines TRBV2 with TRBJ1-5; D is undetermined. The V gene's germline CDR1 is SNHLY and CDR2 FYNNEI. V was shortened by 5 bases and J by 6 bases, with 5 bases between the two germline ends. This CDR3 has 11 amino acids. CDR3 sequence reads: CASSRGQPQHF. The CDR3 coding sequence is TGTGCCAGCAGTCGTGGTCAGCCCCAGCATTTT.

This clonotype was seen more than once but under ten times. J is TRBJ2-7 and V is TRBV2; tentatively, D is TRBD1 (5 bases). Germline CDR1 is SNHLY and CDR2 is FYNNEI. The CDR3 extends over 11 amino acids. V lost 5 bases to trimming and J lost 3 bases, with 5 bases between them. The CDR3 loop is CASSRGYEQYF. CDR3 nucleotide sequence: TGTGCCAGCAGTAGGGGCTACGAGCAGTACTTC.

The chain uses TRBV27 and TRBJ2-1; weak D call: TRBD2 (6 bases). Germline lookup yields CDR1 MNHEY and CDR2 SMNVEV (reference sequence). V lost 2 bases and J lost 5, with 13 bases in between. The CDR3 consists of 15 residues. In DNA, the CDR3 is TGTGCCAGCAGTTTAACGCGCGGGACCCACAATGAGCAGTTCTTC. Translating it yields CASSLTRGTHNEQFF.

V gene TRBV11-2 combines with J gene TRBJ2-5; D not certain. This CDR3 region has 12 residues. The V and J ends lost 0 bases and 6 bases respectively, with 5 bases between them. Germline loops: CDR1 SGHAT, CDR2 FQNNGV. Here the CDR3 DNA reads TGTGCCAGCAGCTTAGATCTGAAGACCCAGTACTTC. Translation gives CASSLDLKTQYF.

The chain links TRBV12-3 or TRBV12-4 to TRBJ2-1; TRBD2 is a possible D gene (6 bases). The CDR3 has 17 residues. Trimming shortened V by 0 bases and J by 0 bases, and 12 bases separated the two germline ends. The CDR3, as DNA: TGTGCCAGCAGTTTAGCTAGCGGAGCGAGCTCCTACAATGAGCAGTTCTTC. This gives the protein CASSLASGASSYNEQFF.

The rearrangement uses TRBV5-4 and TRBJ2-7; D not certain. Germline lookup yields CDR1 SGHNT and CDR2 YYREEE (reference sequence). Trimming took 0 bases from V and 2 from J, leaving 12 bases between them. The CDR3 length is 15 residues. Here the CDR3 reads CASSLVNGPTYEQYF. The DNA for the CDR3 is TGTGCCAGCAGCTTGGTTAACGGACCAACCTACGAGCAGTACTTC.

The rearrangement links TRBV29-1 to TRBJ1-1; D uncertain. The germline V and J ends were trimmed by 7 bases and 3 bases, with 9 bases remaining between them. The CDR3 totals 11 residues. Germline CDR1 reads SQVTM; CDR2 reads ANQGSEA. The CDR3 DNA sequence: TGCAGCGGCTTTTGGGACACTGAAGCTTTCTTT. Encoded protein: CSGFWDTEAFF.

V and J are TRBV20-1 and TRBJ2-1; 14 bases match TRBD2. The trim removed 6 bases at V and 12 bases at J, leaving 13 bases unmatched. The germline CDR1 and CDR2 sequences are DFQATT and SNEGSKA (reference sequence). The CDR3 is made up of 15 amino acids. The CDR3 region is CSATSRRLAGGVQFF. The CDR3 DNA reads as TGCAGTGCCACCTCACGTCGACTAGCGGGAGGGGTGCAGTTCTTC.

This chain connects TRBV7-8 to TRBJ1-2, with TRBD1 identical over 11 bases. The junction had 2 bases not matched to a gene; V was cut back by 2 bases and J by 6 bases. Germline V gene data show CDR1 as SGHVS and CDR2 as FQNEAQ. CDR3 length equals 14 residues. Written as DNA, the CDR3 is TGTGCCAGCAGCTTATCGGGACAGGGGGATGGCTACACCTTC. Translating it yields CASSLSGQGDGYTF.

The chain employs TRBV29-1 and TRBJ2-3, with 8 bases aligning to TRBD1. The J segment lost 5 bases and the V segment lost 6 bases, leaving 13 bases of the junction unmatched. The CDR3 is 15 residues long. Germline V lookup: CDR1 SQVTM, CDR2 ANQGSEA. The CDR3 sequence is CSVTRDRQAKDTQYF. The CDR3 DNA follows: TGCAGCGTCACCCGGGACAGGCAAGCTAAAGATACGCAGTATTTT.

The chain employs TRBV19 and TRBJ1-1; unclear D gene. Germline CDR1 LNHDA, CDR2 SQIVND (reference sequence). V lost 10 bases and J 4 bases, leaving 16 bases between the germline ends. This CDR3 has 13 amino acids. The CDR3 sequence is CATGSWSGTEAFF. In nucleotides, the CDR3 is TGTGCCACCGGCAGCTGGTCGGGCACTGAAGCTTTCTTT.

Notes on this clonotype: At one boundary the junction diverges from the germline segment, which might be a read error. This rearrangement joins TRBV4-1 to TRBJ1-1; D unresolved. Germline CDR1 and CDR2: MGHRA and YSYEKL. This CDR3 region has 13 residues. CDR3 in amino acids: CASSPFGNAEAFF. CDR3 sequence (DNA): TGCGCCAGCAGCCCCTTCGGGAACGCTGAAGCTTTCTTT.

The rearrangement joins TRBV19 to TRBJ1-2; D not resolved. The germline CDR1 and CDR2 sequences are LNHDA and SQIVND (reference sequence). Trimming shortened V by 6 bases and J by 4 bases, and 12 bases separated the two germline ends. The length of the CDR3 is 13 residues. The chain's CDR3 is CASSPGEAYGYTF. The DNA of the CDR3 is TGTGCCAGTAGCCCCGGCGAAGCCTATGGCTACACCTTC.

The rearrangement joins TRBV3-1 to TRBJ2-7; D is possibly TRBD2 (5 bases). There are 14 residues in the CDR3. V was cut by 0 bases and J by 0 bases, with 6 bases left in between. Per the germline V gene, CDR1 is LGHDT and CDR2 is YNNKEL (reference sequence). The CDR3 here is CASSQERGSYEQYF. For the CDR3, the DNA is TGTGCCAGCAGCCAAGAACGGGGCTCCTACGAGCAGTACTTC.

This chain connects TRBV5-4 to TRBJ2-7; 13 bases are a match to TRBD2. Germline CDR1 reads SGHNT; CDR2 reads YYREEE (reference sequence). The CDR3 totals 17 residues. V gave up 3 bases and J gave up 6 bases; unmatched junction bases: 12. This chain's CDR3 is CASSSPGLAGENGEQYF. The CDR3 DNA follows: TGTGCCAGCAGCTCCCCCGGACTAGCGGGAGAGAACGGCGAGCAGTACTTC.

The V gene is TRBV6-5, the J gene TRBJ1-2; D unclear. V was clipped by 0 bases and J by 3 bases, with 14 bases between them. The CDR3 is made up of 16 amino acids. CDR1 is MNHEY and CDR2 is SVGAGI in the germline V gene. The CDR3, as DNA: TGTGCCAGCAGTTACTCAATTCAGGAGAGGGACTATGGCTACACCTTC. Amino acids: CASSYSIQERDYGYTF.

The chain combines TRBV6-5 with TRBJ1-4; possibly TRBD1 for D (6 bases). The CDR3 sequence is 15 residues long. Per the germline V gene, CDR1 is MNHEY and CDR2 is SVGAGI. V gave up 2 bases and J gave up 5 bases, with 12 bases separating them. The CDR3 protein is CASSYRGQENEKLFF. The CDR3 coding sequence is TGTGCCAGCAGTTACCGGGGACAAGAAAATGAAAAACTGTTTTTT.

This sequence joins TRBV30 and TRBJ1-1; 7 bases are shared with TRBD1. Germline V gene lookup returns CDR1 GTSNPN and CDR2 SVGIG (reference sequence). V shed 5 bases, J shed 8 bases, and the junction held 11 bases outside the gene matches. This CDR3 has 13 amino acids. CDR3: CAWGYRGLAEAFF. The CDR3 DNA reads TGTGCCTGGGGCTACAGGGGTTTGGCGGAAGCTTTCTTT.

The gene calls are TRBV6-5 and TRBJ2-7, with 7 bases that match TRBD2. Germline V gives CDR1 MNHEY, CDR2 SVGAGI. V lost 5 bases and J lost 2; bases outside the gene matches: 6. The CDR3 length is 14 residues. The CDR3 is CASSDRLAPYEQYF. DNA for the CDR3: TGTGCCAGCAGTGACAGACTAGCCCCCTACGAGCAGTACTTC.

V is TRBV2 and J is TRBJ2-5; the match to TRBD1 covers 9 bases. Germline V gives CDR1 SNHLY, CDR2 FYNNEI. This CDR3 comprises 17 residues. V shed 4 bases and J 0 bases; nucleotides not matched to a gene: 9. CDR3 in DNA: TGTGCCAGCAGTGGGGGACAGGGCCTATTGTACCAAGAGACCCAGTACTTC. It translates to CASSGGQGLLYQETQYF.

This clonotype appeared once. The CDR3 DNA reads TGCGCCAGCAGCAACCCGGGACAGTCCTATGGCTACACCTTC. It specifies CASSNPGQSYGYTF. The rearrangement links TRBV4-1 to TRBJ1-2; 7 nucleotides align to TRBD1. Per germline, CDR1 MGHRA and CDR2 YSYEKL. Trimming took 5 bases from V and 4 from J; bases not matched to a gene: 7. The CDR3 spans 14 residues.

The chain couples TRBV19 to TRBJ1-5; no firm D call. Germline CDR1 and CDR2: LNHDA and SQIVND (reference sequence). V was cut by 5 bases and J by 2 bases, with 10 bases left in between. CDR3 length equals 14 residues. The CDR3 bases are TGTGCCAGTAGTGGGGTAGGCGGCAATCAGCCCCAGCATTTT. Its translation is CASSGVGGNQPQHF.

The chain combines TRBV20-1 with TRBJ1-1; tentatively, D is TRBD1 (5 bases). Trimming removed 5 bases from V and 3 bases from J, with 16 bases in between. This CDR3 contains 14 residues. In germline, CDR1 is DFQATT, CDR2 SNEGSKA (reference sequence). The CDR3 DNA is TGCAGTGCTCCCCGACACCTAGGGGACACTGAAGCTTTCTTT. It specifies CSAPRHLGDTEAFF.

The chain has TRBV3-1 and TRBJ1-2; 9 nucleotides align to TRBD1. The CDR3 covers 16 residues. The V and J ends lost 8 bases and 2 bases, in that order; junction bases with no gene match: 12. From germline, CDR1 is LGHDT and CDR2 YNNKEL (reference sequence). The CDR3 sequence is CASGSATGGFNYGYTF. CDR3 sequence (DNA): TGTGCCAGCGGCTCCGCGACAGGGGGTTTCAACTATGGCTACACCTTC. Full variable domain (rest looked up from reference TRBV3-1 and TRBJ1-2): DTAVSQTPKYLVTQMGNDKSIKCEQNLGHDTMYWYKQDSKKFLKIMFSYNNKELIINETVPNRFSPKSPDKAHLNLHINSLELGDSAVYFCASGSATGGFNYGYTFGSGTRLTVV.